The present entry profiles one T cell receptor beta chain with its context. Its antigen remains unidentified. This sample is drawn from a study of T-cell memory formation after mild COVID-19. About the research overall: TCR clusters mostly belonged to single donors.

Employing constant-segment primers, 5'RACE generated TCR alpha and TCR beta cDNA libraries bearing sample barcodes and UMIs. A single record per CDR3 protein comes from TCRdb applying MiXCR to the 5' RACE reads. The sample records about 470,000 distinct CDR3 sequences, 20% to 25% being singletons. Study findings and constraints: Largely, contracting CD4+ clones fell within CM and EM, and contracting CD8+ clones within EMRA.

CDR1 SGHRS and CDR2 YFSETQ come from the germline V gene. The CDR3 is made up of 13 amino acids. Trimming stripped 3 bases from V and 5 bases from J, with 11 bases between. The receptor was isolated from an adult woman who had mild COVID-19 (a few samples of this study predate the infection). Cell type and time point are not known. V and J are TRBV5-1 and TRBJ2-5; maybe TRBD1 (5 bases). Sequenced sample: PBMCs or a T cell subset sorted from them (not recorded which). The CDR3 reads CASSSGYVETQYF. DNA for the CDR3: TGCGCCAGCAGCTCAGGGTATGTGGAGACCCAGTACTTC.